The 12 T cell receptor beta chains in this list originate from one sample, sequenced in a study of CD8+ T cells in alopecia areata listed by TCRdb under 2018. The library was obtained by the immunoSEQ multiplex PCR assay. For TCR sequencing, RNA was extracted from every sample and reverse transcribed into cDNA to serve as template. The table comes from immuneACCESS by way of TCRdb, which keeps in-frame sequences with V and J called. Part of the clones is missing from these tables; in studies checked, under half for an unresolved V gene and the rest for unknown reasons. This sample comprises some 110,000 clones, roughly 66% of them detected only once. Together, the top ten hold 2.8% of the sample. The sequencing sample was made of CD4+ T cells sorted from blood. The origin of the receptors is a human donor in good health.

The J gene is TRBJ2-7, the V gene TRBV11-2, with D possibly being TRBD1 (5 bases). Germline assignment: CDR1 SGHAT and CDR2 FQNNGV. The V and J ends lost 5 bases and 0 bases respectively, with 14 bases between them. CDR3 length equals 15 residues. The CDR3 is CASSLDSLYSYEQYF. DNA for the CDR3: TGTGCCAGCAGCCTTGACAGCCTTTACTCCTACGAGCAGTACTTC. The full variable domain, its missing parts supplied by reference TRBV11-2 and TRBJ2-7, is EAGVAQSPRYKIIEKRQSVAFWCNPISGHATLYWYQQILGQGPKLLIQFQNNGVVDDSQLPKDRFSAERLKGVDSTLKIQPAKLEDSAVYLCASSLDSLYSYEQYFGPGTRLTVT.

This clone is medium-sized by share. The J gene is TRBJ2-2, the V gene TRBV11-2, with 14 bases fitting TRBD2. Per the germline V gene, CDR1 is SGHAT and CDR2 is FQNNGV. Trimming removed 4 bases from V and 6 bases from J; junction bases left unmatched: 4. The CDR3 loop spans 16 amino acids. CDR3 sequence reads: CASSSGLAGGPGELFF. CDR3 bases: TGTGCCAGCAGCTCCGGACTAGCGGGGGGTCCCGGGGAGCTGTTTTTT.

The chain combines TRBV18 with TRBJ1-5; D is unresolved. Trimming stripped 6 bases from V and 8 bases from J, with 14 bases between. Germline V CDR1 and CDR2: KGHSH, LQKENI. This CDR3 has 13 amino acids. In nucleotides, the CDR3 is TGTGCCAGCTCGGCAGACCTAAATGAGCCCCAGCATTTT. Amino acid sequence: CASSADLNEPQHF. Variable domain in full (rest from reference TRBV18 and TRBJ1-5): NAGVMQNPRHLVRRRGQEARLRCSPMKGHSHVYWYRQLPEEGLKFMVYLQKENIIDESGMPKERFSAEFPKEGPSILRIQQVVRGDSAAYFCASSADLNEPQHFGDGTRLSIL.

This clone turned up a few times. The CDR3 is CSVGSWNEQFF. The CDR3 DNA sequence: TGCAGCGTTGGATCATGGAATGAGCAGTTCTTC. The gene calls are TRBV29-1 and TRBJ2-1; no clear D. This CDR3 spans 11 amino acids. CDR1 is SQVTM and CDR2 is ANQGSEA in the germline V gene. The germline V and J ends were trimmed by 4 bases and 7 bases, with 8 bases remaining between them.

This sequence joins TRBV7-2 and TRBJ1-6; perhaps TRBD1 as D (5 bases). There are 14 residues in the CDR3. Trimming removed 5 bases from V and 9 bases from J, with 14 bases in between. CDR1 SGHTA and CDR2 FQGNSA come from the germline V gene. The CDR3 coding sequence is TGTGCCAGCAGCCCCGGACACCTTGGTTCACCCCTCCACTTT. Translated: CASSPGHLGSPLHF.

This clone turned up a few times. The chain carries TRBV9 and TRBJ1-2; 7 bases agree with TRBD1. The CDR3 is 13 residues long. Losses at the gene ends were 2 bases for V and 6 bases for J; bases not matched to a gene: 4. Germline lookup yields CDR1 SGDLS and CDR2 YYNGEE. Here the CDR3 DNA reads TGTGCCAGCAGCGTCGAGACAGGGAATGGCTACACCTTC. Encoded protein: CASSVETGNGYTF. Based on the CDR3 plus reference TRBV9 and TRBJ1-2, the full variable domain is DSGVTQTPKHLITATGQRVTLRCSPRSGDLSVYWYQQSLDQGLQFLIQYYNGEERAKGNILERFSAQQFPDLHSELNLSSLELGDSALYFCASSVETGNGYTFGSGTRLTVV.

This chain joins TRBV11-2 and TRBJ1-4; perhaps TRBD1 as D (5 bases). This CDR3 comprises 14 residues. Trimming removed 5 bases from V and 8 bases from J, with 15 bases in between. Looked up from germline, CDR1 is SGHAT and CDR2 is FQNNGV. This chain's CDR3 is CASSNQGASEKLFF. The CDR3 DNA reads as TGTGCCAGCAGCAACCAAGGGGCGTCGGAAAAACTGTTTTTT.

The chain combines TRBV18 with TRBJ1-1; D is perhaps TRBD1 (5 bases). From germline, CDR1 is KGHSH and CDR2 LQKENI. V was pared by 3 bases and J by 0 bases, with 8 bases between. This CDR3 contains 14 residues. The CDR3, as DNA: TGTGCCAGCTCACCCGGGACGGTGAACACTGAAGCTTTCTTT. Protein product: CASSPGTVNTEAFF.

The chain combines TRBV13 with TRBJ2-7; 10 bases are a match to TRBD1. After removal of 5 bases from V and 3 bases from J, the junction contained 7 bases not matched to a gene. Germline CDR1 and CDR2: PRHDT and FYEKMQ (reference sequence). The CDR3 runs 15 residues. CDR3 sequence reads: CASSTRQGAGYEQYF. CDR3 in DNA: TGTGCCAGCAGCACGCGACAGGGGGCGGGCTACGAGCAGTACTTC.

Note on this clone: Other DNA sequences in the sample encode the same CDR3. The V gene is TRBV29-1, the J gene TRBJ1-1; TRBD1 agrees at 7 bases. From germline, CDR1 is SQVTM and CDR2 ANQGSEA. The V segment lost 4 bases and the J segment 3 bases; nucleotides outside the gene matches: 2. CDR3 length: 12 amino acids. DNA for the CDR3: TGCAGCGTTGGACAGGGAGACACTGAAGCTTTCTTT. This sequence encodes CSVGQGDTEAFF.

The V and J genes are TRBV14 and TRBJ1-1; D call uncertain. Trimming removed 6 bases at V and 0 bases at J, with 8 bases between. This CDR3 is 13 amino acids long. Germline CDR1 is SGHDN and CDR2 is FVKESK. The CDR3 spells CASSPSLNTEAFF. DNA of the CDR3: TGTGCCAGCAGTCCGAGCCTGAACACTGAAGCTTTCTTT.

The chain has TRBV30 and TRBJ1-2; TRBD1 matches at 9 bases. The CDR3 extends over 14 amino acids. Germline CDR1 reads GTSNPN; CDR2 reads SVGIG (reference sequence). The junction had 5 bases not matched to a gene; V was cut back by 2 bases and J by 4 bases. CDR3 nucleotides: TGTGCCTGGAGTAACAGGGGGCAGAGCTATGGCTACACCTTC. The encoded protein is CAWSNRGQSYGYTF.